A selection of T cell receptor beta chains follows, all from one sample in a study of T cell responses to AZD1222 COVID-19 vaccine. Clones were read by immunoSEQ multiplex PCR, and TCRdb kept only the in-frame ones, dropping some. The sample lists about 52,000 clones, 80% to 90% seen once, with 2% to 3% in the top ten. The sequenced sample was peripheral blood, obtained 28 days after the second AZD1222 dose. The source of these receptors is an adult who received the AZD1222 COVID-19 vaccine. Each CDR3 is given without its conserved first and last residue.

j_call: TRBJ2-1
v_call: TRBV5-1
cdr3_aa: ASSRDRGAGNNEQF

j_call: TRBJ2-5
v_call: TRBV7-2
cdr3_aa: ASTPGSGLETQY

j_call: TRBJ1-1
v_call: TRBV27
cdr3_aa: ASSYQSSGAEAF

j_call: TRBJ2-1
v_call: TRBV5-1
cdr3_aa: ASSLFTVGLVNNEQF

j_call: TRBJ2-7
v_call: TRBV5-1
cdr3_aa: ASSLAGSGYEQY

j_call: TRBJ1-2
v_call: TRBV19
cdr3_aa: ASSLNPPRFPNYGYT

j_call: TRBJ1-2
v_call: TRBV6-1
cdr3_aa: ASSEVWGSGYT

j_call: TRBJ1-3
v_call: TRBV9
cdr3_aa: ASSVDRVPGNTIY

j_call: TRBJ2-7
v_call: TRBV2
cdr3_aa: ASSERGYEQY

j_call: TRBJ2-2
v_call: TRBV3-1/TRBV3-2
cdr3_aa: ASSQVRANTGELF

j_call: TRBJ2-5
v_call: TRBV14
cdr3_aa: ASSQIPSSDQETQY

j_call: TRBJ1-1
v_call: TRBV25-1
cdr3_aa: ASSELGDWNTEAF

j_call: TRBJ2-2
v_call: TRBV19
cdr3_aa: ASSARTGGLNTGELF

j_call: TRBJ1-5
v_call: TRBV15
cdr3_aa: ATSIGKVDQPQH

j_call: TRBJ1-6
v_call: TRBV19
cdr3_aa: ASSMEETDNSPLH

j_call: TRBJ2-2
v_call: TRBV4-2
cdr3_aa: ASSQADRGNTGELF

j_call: TRBJ2-3
v_call: TRBV19
cdr3_aa: ASSRAPGDTQY

j_call: TRBJ2-5
v_call: TRBV2
cdr3_aa: ASSGQGVIETQY

j_call: TRBJ2-5
v_call: TRBV10-3
cdr3_aa: AISVTSSETQY

j_call: TRBJ2-5
v_call: TRBV9
cdr3_aa: ASSAAIRDRGETQY

j_call: TRBJ1-6
v_call: TRBV11-2
cdr3_aa: ASSYGQGTYNSPLH

j_call: TRBJ2-7
v_call: TRBV30
cdr3_aa: AWTRRPGYEQY

j_call: TRBJ2-1
v_call: TRBV10-2
cdr3_aa: ASSASAGGPVEQF

j_call: TRBJ1-1
v_call: TRBV5-1
cdr3_aa: ASREGGTEAF

j_call: TRBJ2-1
v_call: TRBV11-3
cdr3_aa: ASSLAGQGYNEQF

j_call: TRBJ1-1
v_call: TRBV5-4
cdr3_aa: ASSWATDRKRTF

j_call: TRBJ2-5
v_call: TRBV9
cdr3_aa: ASNPGTGWETQY

j_call: TRBJ2-1
v_call: TRBV6-5
cdr3_aa: ASSNSGRFNEQF

j_call: TRBJ2-2
v_call: TRBV29-1
cdr3_aa: SVGGGLAGEAGELF

j_call: TRBJ2-3
v_call: TRBV11-2
cdr3_aa: ASSLGLLGPDTQY